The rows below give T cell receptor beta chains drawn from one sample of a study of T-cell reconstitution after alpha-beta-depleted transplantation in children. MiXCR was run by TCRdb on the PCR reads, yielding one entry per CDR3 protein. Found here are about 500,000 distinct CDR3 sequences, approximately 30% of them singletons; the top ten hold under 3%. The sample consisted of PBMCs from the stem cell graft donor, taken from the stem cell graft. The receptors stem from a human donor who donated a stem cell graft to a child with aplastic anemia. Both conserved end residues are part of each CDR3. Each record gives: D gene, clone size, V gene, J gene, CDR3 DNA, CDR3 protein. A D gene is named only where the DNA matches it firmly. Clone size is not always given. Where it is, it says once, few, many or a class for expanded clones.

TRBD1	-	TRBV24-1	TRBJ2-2	TGTGCCACCAGTGAGCCGGGACAGGGTAACACCGGGGAGCTGTTTTTT	CATSEPGQGNTGELFF
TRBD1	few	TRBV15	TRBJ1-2	TGTGCCACCAGCAGAGATCCGGGACAGAACTATGGCTACACCTTC	CATSRDPGQNYGYTF
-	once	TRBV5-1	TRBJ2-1	TGCGCCAGCAGCTTGGTTATCGGGGGTTTCCGATACAATGAGCAGTTCTTC	CASSLVIGGFRYNEQFF
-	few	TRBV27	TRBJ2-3	TGTGCCAGCAGTCCCTATAAAACAGATACGCAGTATTTT	CASSPYKTDTQYF
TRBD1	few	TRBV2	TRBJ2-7	TGTGCCAGCAGTGACGGGACAGGGTCCTACGAGCAGTACTTC	CASSDGTGSYEQYF
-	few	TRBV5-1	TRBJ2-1	TGCGCCAGCAGCTTGCCCGGGACCGACCTATACAATGAGCAGTTCTTC	CASSLPGTDLYNEQFF
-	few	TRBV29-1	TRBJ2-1	TGCAGCGTAGCCCAGGGACCCCGGGGGAATGAGCAGTTCTTC	CSVAQGPRGNEQFF
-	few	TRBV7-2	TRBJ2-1	TGTGCCAGCAGCCCTCGAGCCTACAGGGTTCGCAATGAGCAGTTCTTC	CASSPRAYRVRNEQFF
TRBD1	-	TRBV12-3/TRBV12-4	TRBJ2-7	TGTGCCAGCAGAACAGGGGGCATCACGGGCGAGCAGTACTTC	CASRTGGITGEQYF
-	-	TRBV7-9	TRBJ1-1	TGTGCCAGCAGCTTAGTAAGGAGGGGCGTGCACACTGAAGCTTTCTTT	CASSLVRRGVHTEAFF
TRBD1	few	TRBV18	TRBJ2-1	TGTGCCAGCTCACCCCGGGACAGGACAATCTACAATGAGCAGTTCTTC	CASSPRDRTIYNEQFF
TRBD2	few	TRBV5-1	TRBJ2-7	TGCGCCAGCAGTATGGCTAGCGGGAGCTACGAGCAGTACTTC	CASSMASGSYEQYF
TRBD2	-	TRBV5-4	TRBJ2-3	TGTGCCAGCAGCTTATCAAGCGGTGCGGGAGGGTTCACAGATACGCAGTATTTT	CASSLSSGAGGFTDTQYF
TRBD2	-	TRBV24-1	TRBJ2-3	TGTGCCACCAGTTGGCGGGAGGGGACAGATACGCAGTATTTT	CATSWREGTDTQYF
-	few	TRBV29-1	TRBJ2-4	TGCAGCGCCCGCGTACAGGGAAACATTCAGTACTTC	CSARVQGNIQYF
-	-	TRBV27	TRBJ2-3	TGTGCCACCATAAATACAGATACGCAGTATTTT	CATINTDTQYF
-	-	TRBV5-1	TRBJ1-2	TGCGCCAGCAGCTTGGAGGCAGGGTGCTATGGCTACACCTTC	CASSLEAGCYGYTF
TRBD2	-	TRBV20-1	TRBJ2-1	TGCAGTGCTAGAGGATTAGGACTAGCGGGAGTGGGCAATGAGCAGTTCTTC	CSARGLGLAGVGNEQFF
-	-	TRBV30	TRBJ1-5	TGTGCCTGGAGTGTTAGAGGTTTGGGGGCTAAGAATCAGCCCCAGCATTTT	CAWSVRGLGAKNQPQHF
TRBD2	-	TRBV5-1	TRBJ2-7	TGCGCCAGCAGCTTGGCTCTAGCGGCTTCCTCCTACGAGCAGTACTTC	CASSLALAASSYEQYF
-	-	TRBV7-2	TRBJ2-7	TGTGCCAGCAGCTTATGGGTCTCCTACGAGCAGTACTTC	CASSLWVSYEQYF
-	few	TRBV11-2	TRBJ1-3	TGTGCCAGCAGCTCGACAGACACGGGAAACACCATATATTTT	CASSSTDTGNTIYF
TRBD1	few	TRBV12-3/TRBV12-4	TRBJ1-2	TGTGCCAGCAGCGATGGGACAGGGGGTTTCTATGGCTACACCTTC	CASSDGTGGFYGYTF
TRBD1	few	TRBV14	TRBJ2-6	TGTGCCAGCAGCCAAGACAACAGGGGTACTGGGGCCAACGTCCTGACTTTC	CASSQDNRGTGANVLTF
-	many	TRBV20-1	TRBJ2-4	TGCAGTGCTAGAGATAGGCAAGTGGACTCCTTAAACATTCAGTACTTC	CSARDRQVDSLNIQYF
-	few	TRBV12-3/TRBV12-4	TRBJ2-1	TGTGCCAGCAGCCATGCTAGTGGGCGCAATGAGCAGTTCTTC	CASSHASGRNEQFF
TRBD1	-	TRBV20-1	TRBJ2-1	TGCAGTGCGCCGGGACAGCTTTACAATGAGCAGTTCTTC	CSAPGQLYNEQFF
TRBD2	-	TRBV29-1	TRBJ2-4	TGCAGCGTCGCGCGGACTAGCGAAAACATTCAGTACTTC	CSVARTSENIQYF
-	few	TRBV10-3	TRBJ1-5	TGTGCCATCAGTGAGTCACAAAGGGGCAATCAGCCCCAGCATTTT	CAISESQRGNQPQHF
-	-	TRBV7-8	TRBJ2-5	TGTGCCAGCAGCTTAGTGGGGGTCAGGGTCCAAGAGACCCAGTACTTC	CASSLVGVRVQETQYF
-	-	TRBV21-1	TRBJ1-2	TGTGCCAGCAGCAAAGCGGGACGTTCCCTCTATGGCTACACCTTC	CASSKAGRSLYGYTF
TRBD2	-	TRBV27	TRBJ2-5	TGTGCCAGCAGCCTGGGGCTAGCGGGAGAAGAGACCCAGTACTTC	CASSLGLAGEETQYF
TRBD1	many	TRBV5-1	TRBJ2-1	TGTGCCAGCAGTTTAGAGGGACAGGGCTACAATGAGCAGTTCTTC	CASSLEGQGYNEQFF
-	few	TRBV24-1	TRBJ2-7	TGTGCCACCAGTAATCCTGGTCTGGATAAGCAGTACTTC	CATSNPGLDKQYF
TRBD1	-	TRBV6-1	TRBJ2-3	TGTGCCAGCAGGCCGGACAGGCAAGGGGATACGCAGTATTTT	CASRPDRQGDTQYF
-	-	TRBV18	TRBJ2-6	TGTGCCAGCTCACCGAGGGGTCCGGCTGGAAGCTCTGGGGCCAACGTCCTGACTTTC	CASSPRGPAGSSGANVLTF
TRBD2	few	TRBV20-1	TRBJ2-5	TGCAGTGCTAGAGTTGGTAGCGGGATGGGGGAGACCCAGTACTTC	CSARVGSGMGETQYF
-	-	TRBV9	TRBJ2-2	TGTGCCAGCAGCGTAGGCCGTGAGGTGTTTTCCACCGGGGAGCTGTTTTTT	CASSVGREVFSTGELFF
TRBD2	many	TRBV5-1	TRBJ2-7	TGCGCCAGCAGCTCGCAACTAGCGGGAGGTCGCGAGCAGTACTTC	CASSSQLAGGREQYF
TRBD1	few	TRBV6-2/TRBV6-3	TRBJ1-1	TGTGCCAGCAGAAGGCAGGGGGTTACTGAAGCTTTCTTT	CASRRQGVTEAFF
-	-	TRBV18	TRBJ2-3	TGTGCCAGCTCCCGAGGGACCAGCACAGATACGCAGTATTTT	CASSRGTSTDTQYF
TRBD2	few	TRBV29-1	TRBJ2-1	TGCAGCGTTGTGGAGGGACTAGCGGGAGGGCCTCCCCAGTTCTTC	CSVVEGLAGGPPQFF
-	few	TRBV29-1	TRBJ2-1	TGCAGCGTCCCTCTAGGGACTGGCGGGGTCGTGGAGTTCTTC	CSVPLGTGGVVEFF
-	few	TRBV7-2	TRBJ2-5	TGTGCCAGCAGCACAGGCCGGACCCAGTACTTC	CASSTGRTQYF
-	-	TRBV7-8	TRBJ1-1	TGTGCCAGCAGCCCGAACTGGCGGGAAGGAGGGTGGGGAGCTTTCTTT	CASSPNWREGGWGAFF
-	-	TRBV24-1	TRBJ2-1	TGTGCCACCAGTGACAACAGCTTCTCCTACAATGAGCAGTTCTTC	CATSDNSFSYNEQFF
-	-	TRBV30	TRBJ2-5	TGTGCCTGGAGCCCCGTGGGACTGGAAGAGACCCAGTACTTC	CAWSPVGLEETQYF
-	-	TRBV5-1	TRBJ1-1	TGCGCCAGCAGCTTGTATCGGTCGGAGGGCACTGAAGCTTTCTTT	CASSLYRSEGTEAFF
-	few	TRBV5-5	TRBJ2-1	TGTGCCTCCATACGACGGTCGTCCTACAATGAGCAGTTCTTC	CASIRRSSYNEQFF
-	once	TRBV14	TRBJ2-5	TGTGCCAGCAGCCAAGTAGGTACCCGCCAAGAGACCCAGTACTTC	CASSQVGTRQETQYF
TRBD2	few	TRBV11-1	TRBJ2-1	TGTGCCAGCAGCTCCGGACTAGCGGGAGGGCCGCTACAATACAATGAGCAGTTCTTC	CASSSGLAGGPLQYNEQFF